These 16 T cell receptor beta chains came from one sample sequenced in a study of cytomegalovirus exposure and HLA in healthy donors. With 60 Vbeta and 13 Jbeta primers, the PCR was carried out. Produced via immunoSEQ multiplex PCR; TCRdb's table is partial and in-frame only. The profile shows over 110,000 clones, over 75% of them singletons. Sample: PBMCs. The receptors stem from a male donor in good health and CMV-seronegative.

The chain employs TRBV5-1 and TRBJ2-5; TRBD2 agrees at 11 bases. The V gene end was trimmed by 4 bases and the J gene end by 3 bases; junction bases not matched to a gene: 5. The CDR3 has 15 amino acids. The germline gives CDR1 SGHRS, CDR2 YFSETQ. The CDR3: CASSLQTSGEETQYF. The CDR3 DNA reads TGCGCCAGCAGCCTACAGACTAGCGGGGAAGAGACCCAGTACTTC.

The chain employs TRBV30 and TRBJ2-5; TRBD2 matches at 7 bases. The J call may be incorrect, as the DNA end agrees better with TRBJ2-7. The length of the CDR3 is 14 residues. CDR1 and CDR2 (germline): GTSNPN, SVGIG (reference sequence). The CDR3 DNA follows: TGTGCCTGGAGTGTATCGAGCGGGGATTACGAGCAGTACTTC. This gives the protein CAWSVSSGDYEQYF.

Comments on this clone: A junction boundary mismatches the germline segment, possibly from a read error. The chain carries TRBV30 and TRBJ1-2; possibly TRBD1 for D (5 bases). This CDR3 has 12 residues. CDR1 GTSNPN and CDR2 SVGIG come from the germline V gene (reference sequence). CDR3 bases: TGTGCCTGGAGTGGAGTTAGCAGGGCCTTCTCCTTC. As protein: CAWSGVSRAFSF.

Here the CDR3 reads CASRDTPWTGELFF. DNA for the CDR3: TGCGCCAGCAGAGACACCCCTTGGACCGGGGAGCTGTTTTTT. The rearrangement joins TRBV5-1 to TRBJ2-2; D is uncertain. Germline V gives CDR1 SGHRS, CDR2 YFSETQ. There are 14 residues in the CDR3. Between the trimmed V and J ends, which lost 5 bases and 5 bases, there was a span of 13 bases.

The chain combines TRBV5-1 with TRBJ2-3; TRBD2 is a possible D gene (6 bases). Germline V gene lookup returns CDR1 SGHRS and CDR2 YFSETQ. The V gene lost 4 bases and the J gene lost 0 bases, with 9 bases spanning the gap. This CDR3 has 14 residues. The DNA for the CDR3 is TGCGCCAGCAGCGCAACTAGCAGCACAGATACGCAGTATTTT. It encodes CASSATSSTDTQYF.

The chain carries TRBV7-9 and TRBJ2-1; the D is unclear. CDR3 length equals 15 residues. V lost 2 bases and J lost 5, with 13 bases in between. Germline-derived CDR1 and CDR2 are SEHNR and FQNEAQ (reference sequence). The CDR3 DNA reads TGTGCCAGCAGCTTACTCGTAGATCCGCACAATGAGCAGTTCTTC. This sequence encodes CASSLLVDPHNEQFF.

This rearrangement joins TRBV7-3 to TRBJ1-1; D remains ambiguous. Germline-derived CDR1 and CDR2 are SGHTA and FQGTGA. V was pared by 1 base and J by 0 bases, with 9 bases between. The CDR3 has 15 residues. Here the CDR3 DNA reads TGTGCCAGCAGCTTAAATCCGGGTTTGAACACTGAAGCTTTCTTT. Protein sequence: CASSLNPGLNTEAFF.

The chain uses TRBV10-3 and TRBJ2-1; D is perhaps TRBD2 (5 bases). The CDR3 is 13 amino acids. Trimming removed 10 bases from V and 7 bases from J, with 17 bases in between. Germline V CDR1 and CDR2: ENHRY, SYGVKD. CDR3 nucleotides: TGTGCCACGAAGACGGACTCTCAAAATGAGCAGTTCTTC. Residues: CATKTDSQNEQFF.

The gene calls are TRBV7-9 and TRBJ2-5; D not certain. Trimming left V 1 base short and J 4 bases short, with 7 bases between. The CDR3 is 13 amino acids. Germline CDR1 is SEHNR and CDR2 is FQNEAQ (reference sequence). CDR3 DNA sequence: TGTGCCAGCAGCTTAGGATACGGAGAGACCCAGTACTTC. The encoded protein is CASSLGYGETQYF.

This chain joins TRBV13 and TRBJ1-1; D possibly corresponds to TRBD1 (5 bases). Trimming left V 6 bases short and J 10 bases short, with 15 bases between. The CDR3 covers 12 residues. Germline V gives CDR1 PRHDT, CDR2 FYEKMQ (reference sequence). CDR3 residues: CASSQGGRAAFF. CDR3 nucleotide sequence: TGTGCCAGCAGTCAGGGCGGCCGTGCAGCTTTCTTT.

This sequence joins TRBV30 and TRBJ2-7; possibly TRBD2 for D (5 bases). Germline-derived CDR1 and CDR2 are GTSNPN and SVGIG (reference sequence). There are 16 residues in the CDR3. Trimming left V 0 bases short and J 4 bases short, with 19 bases between. The CDR3 DNA sequence: TGTGCCTGGAGTGTACAACGGGCCTTTTCGGGGTACGAGCAGTACTTC. Protein sequence: CAWSVQRAFSGYEQYF. Complete variable domain (other parts from reference TRBV30 and TRBJ2-7): SQTIHQWPATLVQPVGSPLSLECTVEGTSNPNLYWYRQAAGRGLQLLFYSVGIGQISSEVPQNLSASRPQDRQFILSSKKLLLSDSGFYLCAWSVQRAFSGYEQYFGPGTRLTVT.

The V and J genes are TRBV18 and TRBJ2-1; 9 bases are a match to TRBD1. The CDR3 totals 15 residues. The ends lost 6 bases at V and 9 bases at J; junction bases unmatched: 12. Germline CDR1 KGHSH, CDR2 LQKENI. The CDR3 is CASSQGQGGLGEQFF. CDR3 in DNA: TGTGCCAGCTCTCAGGGACAGGGAGGATTAGGTGAGCAGTTCTTC.

This CDR3 reads CASSSTLWREGNEQFF. The CDR3 nucleotides are TGTGCCAGTAGTTCCACCCTATGGCGGGAGGGTAATGAGCAGTTCTTC. This sequence joins TRBV19 and TRBJ2-1; 9 bases align to TRBD2. CDR3 length: 16 residues. The trim removed 5 bases at V and 7 bases at J, leaving 12 bases unmatched. The germline CDR1 and CDR2 sequences are LNHDA and SQIVND (reference sequence).

The V and J genes are TRBV19 and TRBJ2-5, with 9 bases that match TRBD1. The end of the DNA aligns better with TRBJ2-7, so the J call may be wrong. CDR1 is LNHDA and CDR2 is SQIVND in the germline V gene (reference sequence). The CDR3 has 16 amino acids. CDR3 sequence reads: CASSTLGQGRSYEQYF. Here the CDR3 DNA reads TGTGCCAGTAGTACCCTGGGACAGGGAAGATCCTACGAGCAGTACTTC.

The rearrangement joins TRBV19 to TRBJ1-1; the D gene is possibly TRBD1 (6 bases). Germline V gene lookup returns CDR1 LNHDA and CDR2 SQIVND (reference sequence). The V end lost 3 bases, the J end lost 1 base, and 9 bases lay between the germline ends. The CDR3 covers 14 residues. The CDR3: CASSIGDKNTEAFF. CDR3 in DNA: TGTGCCAGTAGTATCGGGGACAAGAACACTGAAGCTTTCTTT.

The rearrangement joins TRBV1 to TRBJ2-5; TRBD1 was called by the table and not checked on the DNA. TRBV1 is assigned pseudogene status. The CDR3 is 12 amino acids. CDR3 DNA: TGCACCAGCAGCCAGGGGGCGGAGACCCAGTACTTC. Protein product: CTSSQGAETQYF.